Presented here are 22 T cell receptor beta chains from one specimen sequenced in a study of T cell responses to AZD1222 COVID-19 vaccine. Profiling relied on immunoSEQ multiplex PCR, and the TCRdb table lists in-frame clones only, not all of them. This sample has approximately 190,000 clones, with almost 95% found just once. Material: peripheral blood, obtained on day 0 of AZD1222 vaccination. The receptors here all came from an adult in good health.

The CDR3 sequence: CATSSVDSRGYTF. The CDR3, as DNA: TGTGCCACCAGCAGCGTGGATTCTCGGGGCTACACCTTC. The V gene is TRBV15, the J gene TRBJ1-2; D is unclear. V was cut by 3 bases and J by 8 bases, with 13 bases left in between. CDR1 LNHNV and CDR2 YYDKDF come from the germline V gene (reference sequence). The CDR3 runs 13 residues.

V gene TRBV18 combines with J gene TRBJ1-1, with TRBD1 matching 8 bases. In germline, CDR1 is KGHSH, CDR2 LQKENI. CDR3 size: 15 residues. V gave up 3 bases and J gave up 0 bases; unmatched junction bases: 3. In DNA form, the CDR3 reads TGTGCCAGCTCACCGTGGGACAGGATGAACACTGAAGCTTTCTTT. As protein: CASSPWDRMNTEAFF.

V gene TRBV28 combines with J gene TRBJ2-7; D is unresolved. The CDR3 spans 12 residues. Trimming left V 3 bases short and J 3 bases short, with 6 bases between. Per germline, CDR1 MDHEN and CDR2 SYDVKM. CDR3 bases: TGTGCCAGCAGTTTGAAGTTCTACGAGCAGTACTTC. Residues: CASSLKFYEQYF.

This CDR3 reads CASSVGTSESTDTQYF. CDR3 coding DNA: TGTGCCAGCAGCGTGGGGACTAGCGAGAGCACAGATACGCAGTATTTT. The chain joins TRBV9 to TRBJ2-3; 10 positions match TRBD2. With V trimmed by 2 bases and J by 0 bases, 3 bases remained unmatched. Germline lookup yields CDR1 SGDLS and CDR2 YYNGEE. This CDR3 region has 16 residues.

The rearrangement joins TRBV5-1 to TRBJ2-7; no clear D. The CDR3 extends over 14 amino acids. V was trimmed by 2 bases and J by 3 bases, leaving 12 bases between them. Germline values: CDR1 SGHRS, CDR2 YFSETQ. For the CDR3, the DNA is TGCGCCAGCAGCTTAGCGACGGGCGGCTACGAGCAGTACTTC. Protein sequence: CASSLATGGYEQYF.

This chain connects TRBV3-1 (or the pseudogene TRBV3-2) to TRBJ2-2; no definite D call. The CDR3 loop spans 12 amino acids. Trimming shortened V by 6 bases and J by 7 bases, and 9 bases separated the two germline ends. Germline V CDR1 and CDR2: LGHDT, YNNKEL (reference sequence). The DNA of the CDR3 is TGTGCCAGCAGAAAATGGAGCGGGGAGCTGTTTTTT. It specifies CASRKWSGELFF.

The V call is TRBV4-2, the J call TRBJ1-2; a weak D match, TRBD1 (6 bases). The V gene lost 6 bases and the J gene lost 0 bases, with 8 bases spanning the gap. The CDR3 has 13 amino acids. Germline CDR1 and CDR2: LGHNA and YNFKEQ. CDR3 DNA: TGTGCCAGCAGTACAGGGACTAACTATGGCTACACCTTC. Protein: CASSTGTNYGYTF.

V usage is TRBV5-4 and J usage is TRBJ2-7; D call uncertain. The CDR3 runs 14 residues. Germline lookup yields CDR1 SGHNT and CDR2 YYREEE (reference sequence). The V and J ends lost 2 bases and 5 bases respectively, with 14 bases between them. CDR3 residues: CASSLSLGFNEQYF. CDR3 in DNA: TGTGCCAGCAGCTTAAGTCTAGGTTTCAACGAGCAGTACTTC.

This clone was observed once. In DNA, the CDR3 is TGCGCCAGCAGCCAAGCCCTCTCTGGAAACACCATATATTTT. Its protein is CASSQALSGNTIYF. This chain joins TRBV4-3 and TRBJ1-3; D is unclear. There are 14 residues in the CDR3. Trimming cost V 1 base and J 0 bases, with 4 bases left between them. CDR1 and CDR2 from the germline V gene are LGHNA and YSLEER.

The chain has TRBV5-6 and TRBJ1-1, with 7 bases fitting TRBD1. Unmatched junction bases numbered 7, after V lost 4 bases and J lost 10 bases. The V gene's germline CDR1 is SGHDT and CDR2 YYEEEE. The CDR3 is 12 residues long. CDR3 sequence: CASSPRQGSAFF. The CDR3, as DNA: TGTGCCAGCAGCCCCAGACAGGGATCAGCTTTCTTT.

The genes are TRBV9 and TRBJ2-3, with D possibly being TRBD2 (5 bases). Trimming shortened V by 7 bases and J by 0 bases, and 9 bases separated the two germline ends. Germline values: CDR1 SGDLS, CDR2 YYNGEE. There are 13 residues in the CDR3. CDR3 amino acids: CASGSASTDTQYF. In DNA form, the CDR3 reads TGTGCCAGCGGGAGCGCAAGCACAGATACGCAGTATTTT.

CDR3 DNA: TGTGCCAGCAGCAACACCTGGGCAGCTAATGAAAAACTGTTTTTT. This codes for CASSNTWAANEKLFF. This chain joins TRBV7-2 and TRBJ1-4; D not resolved. The CDR3 runs to 15 residues. Trimming removed 5 bases from V and 3 bases from J, with 13 bases in between. Per germline, CDR1 SGHTA and CDR2 FQGNSA. Full variable domain (missing parts from reference TRBV7-2 and TRBJ1-4): GAGVSQSPSNKVTEKGKDVELRCDPISGHTALYWYRQSLGQGLEFLIYFQGNSAPDKSGLPSDRFSAERTGGSVSTLTIQRTQQEDSAVYLCASSNTWAANEKLFFGSGTQLSVL.

This rearrangement joins TRBV27 to TRBJ1-5, with 11 bases fitting TRBD1. V lost 5 bases to trimming and J lost 3 bases; unmatched junction nucleotides: 12. The CDR3 consists of 18 residues. Per the germline V gene, CDR1 is MNHEY and CDR2 is SMNVEV (reference sequence). The CDR3 loop is CASSQRTGGIGNNQPQHF. The CDR3 DNA reads TGTGCCAGCAGTCAAAGGACAGGGGGCATCGGGAACAATCAGCCCCAGCATTTT.

The chain combines TRBV24-1 with TRBJ2-1; perhaps TRBD2 as D (5 bases). CDR3 length: 13 residues. Germline CDR1 and CDR2: KGHDR and SFDVKD. The germline V and J ends were trimmed by 0 bases and 8 bases, with 7 bases remaining between them. CDR3 protein: CATSDLQEDEQFF. The CDR3 DNA is TGTGCCACCAGTGATTTGCAGGAGGATGAGCAGTTCTTC.

This chain uses TRBV19 with TRBJ1-4; 7 nucleotides agree with TRBD1. The CDR3 has 15 residues. CDR1 is LNHDA and CDR2 is SQIVND in the germline V gene (reference sequence). The junction had 7 bases not matched to a gene; V was cut back by 3 bases and J by 6 bases. The CDR3 spells CASSIQPGGDEKLFF. CDR3 DNA: TGTGCCAGTAGTATCCAGCCAGGGGGAGATGAAAAACTGTTTTTT.

The V gene is TRBV28, the J gene TRBJ1-2, with TRBD1 as a possible D gene (5 bases). The germline V and J ends were trimmed by 7 bases and 8 bases, with 14 bases remaining between them. Germline CDR1 is MDHEN and CDR2 is SYDVKM. CDR3 length: 12 amino acids. The CDR3 region is CASTLPGRGYTF. The CDR3 bases are TGTGCCAGCACCCTACCAGGGAGGGGCTACACCTTC.

The chain employs TRBV11-1 and TRBJ2-5; 7 bases are a match to TRBD2. Trimming cost V 5 bases and J 5 bases; bases outside gene matches: 5. CDR3 size: 13 residues. CDR1 and CDR2 (germline): SGHAT, FQDESV (reference sequence). The CDR3 loop reads CASSPTSMETQYF. The CDR3 nucleotides are TGTGCCAGCAGCCCGACTAGCATGGAGACCCAGTACTTC.

This chain links TRBV5-4 with TRBJ1-1, with D hard to call. CDR3 length equals 15 residues. Germline V gene sequence: CDR1 SGHNT, CDR2 YYREEE (reference sequence). Trimming took off 3 bases at V and 1 base at J, with 13 bases between the two ends. The CDR3 sequence is CASSYLRDKNTEAFF. CDR3 in DNA: TGTGCCAGCAGCTATCTACGAGATAAGAACACTGAAGCTTTCTTT.

This sequence joins TRBV9 and TRBJ2-1, with 14 bases identical to TRBD2. Germline CDR1 and CDR2: SGDLS and YYNGEE. The CDR3 is 18 residues long. Trimming took 0 bases from V and 8 from J; bases not matched to a gene: 10. CDR3 sequence (DNA): TGTGCCAGCAGCGTAGCTACGATGGGACTAGCGGGAGACGATGAGCAGTTCTTC. Encoded protein: CASSVATMGLAGDDEQFF.

V gene TRBV1 combines with J gene TRBJ2-7; the table calls TRBD1, which could not be checked here. TRBV1 is recorded as a pseudogene. This CDR3 contains 15 residues. The CDR3 loop reads CTSSQPSWASYEQYF. The CDR3 coding sequence is TGCACCAGCAGCCAACCTTCGTGGGCCTCCTACGAGCAGTACTTC.

The CDR3 DNA is TGTGCCAGCAGTGAAGTGAGGGAAACGAGTACTGAAGCTTTCTTT. The encoded protein is CASSEVRETSTEAFF. J is TRBJ1-1 and V is TRBV2, with unresolved D. The CDR3 runs 15 residues. Trimming shortened V by 1 base and J by 5 bases, and 14 bases separated the two germline ends. From germline, CDR1 is SNHLY and CDR2 FYNNEI.

The V gene is TRBV2, the J gene TRBJ2-1, with TRBD2 matching over 8 bases. After removal of 7 bases from V and 7 bases from J, the junction contained 9 bases not matched to a gene. The CDR3 is made up of 14 amino acids. Germline V gene data show CDR1 as SNHLY and CDR2 as FYNNEI. The CDR3 DNA reads TGTGCCAGCACGAGGACTAGCCCAGGGAATGAGCAGTTCTTC. It yields the protein CASTRTSPGNEQFF. Complete variable domain (other parts from reference TRBV2 and TRBJ2-1): EPEVTQTPSHQVTQMGQEVILRCVPISNHLYFYWYRQILGQKVEFLVSFYNNEISEKSEIFDDQFSVERPDGSNFTLKIRSTKLEDSAMYFCASTRTSPGNEQFFGPGTRLTVL.